This entry lists 14 T cell receptor beta chains sequenced from one sample in a study of tumour-infiltrating T cells in Burkitt lymphoma. The repertoire was sequenced with immunoSEQ multiplex PCR; TCRdb's copy has only in-frame clones and lacks some. The table includes some 13,000 clones, roughly 85% detected once. The sequencing sample was made of tumor tissue. The receptor source for this set is a human donor with diffuse large B-cell lymphoma.

The chain recombines TRBV15 with TRBJ1-5; no definite D call. The CDR3 totals 16 residues. V gave up 3 bases and J gave up 5 bases, with 17 bases separating them. The germline V gene encodes CDR1 LNHNV and CDR2 YYDKDF (reference sequence). DNA of the CDR3: TGTGCCACCAGCAGTGTCCACGAGGGTTTGGATCAGCCCCAGCATTTT. Protein: CATSSVHEGLDQPQHF.

J is TRBJ2-5 and V is TRBV14, with a possible D match to TRBD2 (5 bases). Germline V CDR1 and CDR2: SGHDN, FVKESK. The CDR3 extends over 13 amino acids. Trimming shortened V by 4 bases and J by 3 bases, and 9 bases separated the two germline ends. CDR3 region: CASSPIGKETQYF. Written as DNA, the CDR3 is TGTGCCAGCAGCCCCATCGGGAAAGAGACCCAGTACTTC.

V usage is TRBV2 and J usage is TRBJ1-3; D remains ambiguous. Germline CDR1 and CDR2: SNHLY and FYNNEI. Trimming shortened V by 1 base and J by 0 bases, and 1 base separated the two germline ends. This CDR3 region has 13 residues. The DNA of the CDR3 is TGTGCCAGCAGTGAAGACTCTGGAAACACCATATATTTT. Translating it yields CASSEDSGNTIYF.

The chain combines TRBV11-3 with TRBJ2-7; 9 bases match TRBD1. This CDR3 region has 14 residues. The germline CDR1 and CDR2 sequences are SGHNT and YENEEA. Trimming took 4 bases from V and 2 from J; bases not matched to a gene: 3. The CDR3: CASSSGQGTYEQYF. CDR3 in DNA: TGTGCCAGCAGCTCCGGACAGGGGACCTACGAGCAGTACTTC.

The chain employs TRBV23-1 and TRBJ2-7; no clear D gene. TRBV23-1 is known as an ORF, though its function is uncertain. The CDR3 loop spans 16 amino acids. Deletions cut 4 bases from V and 7 bases from J, with 23 bases between. The CDR3 is CASSLVSETLTEEQYF. CDR3 bases: TGCGCCAGCAGTCTGGTATCCGAGACGCTCACGGAGGAGCAGTACTTC.

The chain is built from TRBV2 and TRBJ2-5; D ambiguous. The germline CDR1 and CDR2 sequences are SNHLY and FYNNEI. The CDR3 has 13 amino acids. V was clipped by 6 bases and J by 3 bases, with 11 bases between them. The CDR3 reads CASSFTMKETQYF. Written as DNA, the CDR3 is TGTGCCAGCAGCTTCACTATGAAAGAGACCCAGTACTTC.

The chain joins TRBV9 to TRBJ1-3, with D hard to call. Per germline, CDR1 SGDLS and CDR2 YYNGEE. Trimming shortened V by 4 bases and J by 12 bases, and 23 bases separated the two germline ends. The CDR3 has 15 residues. This chain's CDR3 is CASSSQIEPGSLIYF. CDR3 nucleotide sequence: TGTGCCAGCAGCTCACAGATTGAGCCCGGGAGCCTCATATATTTT.

This chain joins TRBV19 and TRBJ2-7; 7 bases agree with TRBD1. CDR1 is LNHDA, CDR2 SQIVND, per germline (reference sequence). The CDR3 covers 13 residues. V shed 4 bases and J 6 bases; nucleotides not matched to a gene: 6. The CDR3 sequence is CASSNDRVGEQYF. As DNA, the CDR3 is TGTGCCAGTAGTAATGACAGGGTTGGCGAGCAGTACTTC. The variable domain in full, with the rest retrieved from reference TRBV19 and TRBJ2-7, is DGGITQSPKYLFRKEGQNVTLSCEQNLNHDAMYWYRQDPGQGLRLIYYSQIVNDFQKGDIAEGYSVSREKKESFPLTVTSAQKNPTAFYLCASSNDRVGEQYFGPGTRLTVT.

This clone was recorded once. V usage is TRBV6-5 and J usage is TRBJ1-6; D gene unclear. Trimming took 0 bases from V and 3 from J, leaving 6 bases between them. CDR1 and CDR2 from the germline V gene are MNHEY and SVGAGI. The CDR3 totals 15 residues. CDR3: CASSYSQIYNSPLHF. In nucleotides, the CDR3 is TGTGCCAGCAGTTACTCGCAGATCTATAATTCACCCCTCCACTTT.

The rearrangement joins TRBV5-1 to TRBJ1-6; 8 bases line up with TRBD1. The CDR3 covers 15 residues. The germline V gene encodes CDR1 SGHRS and CDR2 YFSETQ. The V segment lost 3 bases and the J segment 8 bases; nucleotides outside the gene matches: 7. CDR3: CASSWAGGEDSPLHF. The CDR3, as DNA: TGCGCCAGCAGCTGGGCAGGGGGCGAGGATTCACCCCTCCACTTT.

This chain connects TRBV7-9 to TRBJ1-4, with D maybe TRBD1 (6 bases). Germline V lookup: CDR1 SEHNR, CDR2 FQNEAQ (reference sequence). Trimming took 5 bases from V and 8 from J, leaving 18 bases between them. The length of the CDR3 is 15 residues. The CDR3 loop is CASSEGGRTQEKLFF. CDR3 coding DNA: TGTGCCAGCAGCGAGGGGGGCAGAACTCAGGAAAAACTGTTTTTT.

The rearrangement uses TRBV5-1 and TRBJ1-1; D is possibly TRBD1 (6 bases). Trimming cost V 4 bases and J 0 bases, with 16 bases left between them. CDR1 SGHRS and CDR2 YFSETQ come from the germline V gene. CDR3 length: 16 amino acids. In DNA, the CDR3 is TGCGCCAGCAGCATGGGGGGGCTGGAAATGAACACTGAAGCTTTCTTT. Translated: CASSMGGLEMNTEAFF. The entire variable domain, with the rest obtained from reference TRBV5-1 and TRBJ1-1, is as follows: KAGVTQTPRYLIKTRGQQVTLSCSPISGHRSVSWYQQTPGQGLQFLFEYFSETQRNKGNFPGRFSGRQFSNSRSEMNVSTLELGDSALYLCASSMGGLEMNTEAFFGQGTRLTVV.

The chain is built from TRBV11-2 and TRBJ1-2; the D is unclear. CDR1 and CDR2 from the germline V gene are SGHAT and FQNNGV. The CDR3 consists of 14 residues. V was shortened by 2 bases and J by 4 bases, with 11 bases between the two germline ends. For the CDR3, the DNA is TGTGCCAGCAGCTTAACGCCTCAATCCTATGGCTACACCTTC. This codes for CASSLTPQSYGYTF.

The CDR3, as DNA: TGTGCCAGCAGCGCTGGACAGGGATCCTATGGCTACACCTTC. Translation gives CASSAGQGSYGYTF. The V gene is TRBV7-6, the J gene TRBJ1-2; TRBD1 agrees at 8 bases. Unmatched junction bases numbered 6, after V lost 5 bases and J lost 4 bases. Germline V gene data show CDR1 as SGHVS and CDR2 as FNYEAQ. The CDR3 extends over 14 amino acids. Supplemented by reference TRBV7-6 and TRBJ1-2, the full variable domain reads GAGVSQSPRYKVTKRGQDVALRCDPISGHVSLYWYRQALGQGPEFLTYFNYEAQQDKSGLPNDRFSAERPEGSISTLTIQRTEQRDSAMYRCASSAGQGSYGYTFGSGTRLTVV.